This T cell receptor beta chain is from a study of T cells in Graves' hyperthyroidism and ophthalmopathy. Background on the study: Before treatment of any kind, peripheral blood was taken at initial diagnosis.

This clonotype came up many times. Its matching antigen is unknown. The CDR3 regions of TCR beta were amplified from RNA transcripts. First-round RT-PCR targeting the TCR CDR3 was performed with the HTBI primer set. TCRdb processed the multiplex PCR reads anew with MiXCR; each CDR3 protein has one entry. The table records about 840,000 distinct CDR3 sequences, 38% of them present only once. Hyperthyroidism had been newly diagnosed in patients aged 18 to 65, and its duration was under 2 months. Fresh peripheral blood, 7.5 to 10 ml of it, supplied the PBMCs. Findings and caveats of the study: In the analysis, a 13 V-J model separated ophthalmopathy from stable hyperthyroidism.

The TCR originated in a man between 18 and 29 years old with Graves' hyperthyroidism. Sample: blood.

CDR3 bases: TGTGCCAGTATCTTGGCGGCTGAAGCTTTCTTT. The encoded protein is CASILAAEAFF. The chain is built from TRBV19 and TRBJ1-1; D remains ambiguous. The CDR3 has 11 amino acids. With 7 bases removed from V and 6 bases from J, the gap between germline ends came to 9 bases. Germline V gives CDR1 LNHDA, CDR2 SQIVND (reference sequence).